Listed here is a single TCR beta chain. The data originate from a study of blood T cell repertoires in COVID-19. Across the whole study: Specimens from acute and convalescent COVID-19 originated in the United States, Italy and Spain.

V dropped 3 bases and J dropped 6 bases, with 9 bases sitting between them. The germline V gene has CDR1 WNHNN and CDR2 SYGVQD (reference sequence). The CDR3 is made up of 13 amino acids. Measured with immunoSEQ multiplex PCR; TCRdb has only the in-frame clones, and not every one. There are around 150,000 clones in the sample; more than 75% occur only once, and about 2% lies in the top ten. This TCR was recovered from a man between 18 and 35 years old with acute or convalescent COVID-19. The specimen sequenced was peripheral blood. The chain carries TRBV10-1 and TRBJ2-1, with D uncertain. The DNA for the CDR3 is TGCGCCAGCAGTGAAGATTTAGCCAATGAGCAGTTCTTC. Translation: CASSEDLANEQFF.